This T cell receptor beta chain came from a study of cytomegalovirus exposure and HLA in healthy donors. V gave up 0 bases and J gave up 8 bases, with 19 bases separating them. Per germline, CDR1 LGHNA and CDR2 YSLEER. The CDR3 contains 16 residues. Data came from immunoSEQ multiplex PCR; TCRdb stores just in-frame clones and leaves some out. The table includes 70,000 to 85,000 clones, roughly 94% detected once. The TCR was taken from a woman between 18 and 30 years old in good health and CMV-seropositive. The sequenced sample was PBMCs. The chain combines TRBV4-3 with TRBJ1-1, with D tentatively TRBD1 (6 bases). CDR3 loop: CASSQEPTLGHQEAFF. In DNA form, the CDR3 reads TGCGCCAGCAGCCAAGAACCGACCCTGGGACACCAAGAAGCTTTCTTT.